This T cell receptor (beta chain) was obtained from a study of long-term antiretroviral therapy in people with HIV. Whole-study results and caveats: All blood samples came from the years 2004 to 2017, possibly under older ART regimens. Before ART, certain clones expanded, and these dominated the repertoire at all time points.

Note on this clone: Its antigen is undetermined. In the same sample, other DNA sequences code for this CDR3.

Version v3.0 of the immunoSEQ assay was performed at survey level. The assay was immunoSEQ multiplex PCR, and TCRdb's table has in-frame clones only and misses some. The sample consists of over 15,000 clones, less than 80% of them appearing once. Trimming removed 0 bases from V and 7 bases from J, with 9 bases in between. This CDR3 has 13 residues. The germline V gene has CDR1 SGHAT and CDR2 FQNNGV. This sample comprised unsorted PBMCs, obtained 1.5 years before starting antiretroviral therapy. The chain has TRBV11-2 and TRBJ1-2, with unresolved D. This clonotype was sampled from a woman aged 45-60 years with HIV. The CDR3 region has the DNA TGTGCCAGCAGCTTAGATCGAACACGTGGCTACACCTTC. It encodes CASSLDRTRGYTF.